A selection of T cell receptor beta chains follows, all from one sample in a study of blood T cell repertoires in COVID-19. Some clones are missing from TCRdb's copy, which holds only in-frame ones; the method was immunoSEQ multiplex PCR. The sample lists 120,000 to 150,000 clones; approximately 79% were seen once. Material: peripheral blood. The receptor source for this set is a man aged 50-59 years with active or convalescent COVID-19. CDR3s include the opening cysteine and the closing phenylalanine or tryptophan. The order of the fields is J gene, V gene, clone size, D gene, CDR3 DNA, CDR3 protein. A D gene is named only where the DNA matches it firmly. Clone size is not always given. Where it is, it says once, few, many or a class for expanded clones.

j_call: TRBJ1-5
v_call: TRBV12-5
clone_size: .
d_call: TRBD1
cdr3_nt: TGTGCTAGTGGTTTGGGGCCTCAGGGGGATCAGCCCCAGCATTTT
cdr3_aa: CASGLGPQGDQPQHF

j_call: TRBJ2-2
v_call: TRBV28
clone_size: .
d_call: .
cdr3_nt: TGTGCCAGCAGGAAGAGGGACTTTTGGACCGGGGAGCTGTTTTTT
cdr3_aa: CASRKRDFWTGELFF

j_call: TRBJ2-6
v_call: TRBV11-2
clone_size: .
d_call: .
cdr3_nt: TGTGCCAGCAGTCGAACAGGGTCTGGGGCCAACGTCCTGACTTTC
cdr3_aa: CASSRTGSGANVLTF

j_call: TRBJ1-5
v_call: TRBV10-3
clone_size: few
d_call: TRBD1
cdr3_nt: TGTGCCATCAGTGGACAAGGGACAGGGGGGAATCAGCCCCAGCATTTT
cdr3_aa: CAISGQGTGGNQPQHF

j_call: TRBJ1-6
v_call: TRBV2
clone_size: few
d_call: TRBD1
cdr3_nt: TGTGCCAGCAACTGGGGGGGGACAGGCAATTCACCCCTCCACTTT
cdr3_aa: CASNWGGTGNSPLHF

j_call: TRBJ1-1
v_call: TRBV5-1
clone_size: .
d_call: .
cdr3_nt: TGCGCCAGCAGCTTGGGCCTTACAGGGAACACTGAAGCTTTCTTT
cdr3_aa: CASSLGLTGNTEAFF

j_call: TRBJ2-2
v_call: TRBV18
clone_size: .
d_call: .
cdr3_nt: TGTGCCAGCTCACCGCGACGGGAAGCGAACACCGGGGAGCTGTTTTTT
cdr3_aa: CASSPRREANTGELFF

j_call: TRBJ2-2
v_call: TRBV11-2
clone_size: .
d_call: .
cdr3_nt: TGTGCCAGCAGCTCCGACAGATCCGGGGAGCTGTTTTTT
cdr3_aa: CASSSDRSGELFF

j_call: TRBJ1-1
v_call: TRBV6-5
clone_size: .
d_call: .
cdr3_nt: TGTGCCAGCAGAAAACAGAACACTGAAGCTTTCTTT
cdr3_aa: CASRKQNTEAFF

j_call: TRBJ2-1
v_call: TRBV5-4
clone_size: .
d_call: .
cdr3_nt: TGTGCCAGCAGCCCCTCCGGGACAATCTACAATGAGCAGTTCTTC
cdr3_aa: CASSPSGTIYNEQFF

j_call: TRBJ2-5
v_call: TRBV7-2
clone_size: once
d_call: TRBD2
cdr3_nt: TGTGCCAGCAGCTTAGCGCTCTGGACTAGCGGACCCGCGACCCAGTACTTC
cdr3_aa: CASSLALWTSGPATQYF

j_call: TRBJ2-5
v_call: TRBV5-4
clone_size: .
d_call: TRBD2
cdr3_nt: TGTGCCAGCAGCTACCTAATACCCGGGGGGCAAGAGACCCAGTACTTC
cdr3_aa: CASSYLIPGGQETQYF

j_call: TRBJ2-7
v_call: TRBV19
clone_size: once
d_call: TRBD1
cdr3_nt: TGTGCCAGTAGTGATGCGACAGGGAGCTCCTACGAGCAGTACTTC
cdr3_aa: CASSDATGSSYEQYF

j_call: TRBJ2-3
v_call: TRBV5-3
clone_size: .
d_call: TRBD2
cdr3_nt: TGTGCCAGAAGCTTGCCCAGCGGGATGGATACGCAGTATTTT
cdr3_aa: CARSLPSGMDTQYF

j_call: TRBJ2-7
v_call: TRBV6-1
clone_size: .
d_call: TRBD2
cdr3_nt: TGTGCCAGCAGTGAAGCCCTGGGCGGGAGGTTCTCCTACGAGCAGTACTTC
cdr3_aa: CASSEALGGRFSYEQYF

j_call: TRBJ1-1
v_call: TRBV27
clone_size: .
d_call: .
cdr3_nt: TGTGCCAGCAGCAAGGACAGTACACTCCAAGCTTTCTTT
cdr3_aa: CASSKDSTLQAFF

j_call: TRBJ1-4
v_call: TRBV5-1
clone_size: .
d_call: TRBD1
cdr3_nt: TGCGCCAGCAGCTTTCTAGGACAGGGGGCCCTCGAAAAACTGTTTTTT
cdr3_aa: CASSFLGQGALEKLFF

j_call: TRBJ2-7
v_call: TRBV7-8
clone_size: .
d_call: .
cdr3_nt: TGTGCCAGCAGCTTAATCAGGGAAACCTACGAGCAGTACTTC
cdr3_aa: CASSLIRETYEQYF

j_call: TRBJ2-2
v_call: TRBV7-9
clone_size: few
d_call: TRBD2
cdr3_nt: TGTGCCAGCAGCCTTGGACTAGCGGGAGGGACCGGGGAGCTGTTTTTT
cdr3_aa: CASSLGLAGGTGELFF

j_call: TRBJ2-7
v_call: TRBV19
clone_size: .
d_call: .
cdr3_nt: TGTGCCAGTAGTATGGGGCAGCAGCCCTACGAGCAGTACTTC
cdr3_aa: CASSMGQQPYEQYF

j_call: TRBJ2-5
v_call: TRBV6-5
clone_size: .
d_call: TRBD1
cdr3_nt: TGTGCCAGCAGCCTTCTGGGACAGGGACAAGAGACCCAGTACTTC
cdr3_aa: CASSLLGQGQETQYF

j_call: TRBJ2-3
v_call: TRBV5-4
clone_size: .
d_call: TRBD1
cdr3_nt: TGTGCCAGCAACGACAGGGGGATATACACAGATACGCAGTATTTT
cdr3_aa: CASNDRGIYTDTQYF

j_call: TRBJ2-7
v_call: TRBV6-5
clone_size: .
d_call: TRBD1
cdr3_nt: TGTGCCAGCAGTCGTACGGGACAGTCCTACGAGCAGTACTTC
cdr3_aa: CASSRTGQSYEQYF

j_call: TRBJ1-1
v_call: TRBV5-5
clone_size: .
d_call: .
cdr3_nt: TGTGCCAGCAGCTTGATCGGGGGAAACACTGAAGCTTTCTTT
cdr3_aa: CASSLIGGNTEAFF

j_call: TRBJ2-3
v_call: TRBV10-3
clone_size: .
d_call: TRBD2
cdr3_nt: TGTGCCATCAGTGCAAAAGGGACTAGCGGGGGCACAGATACGCAGTATTTT
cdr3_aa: CAISAKGTSGGTDTQYF

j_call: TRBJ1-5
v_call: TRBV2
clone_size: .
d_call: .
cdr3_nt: TGTGCCAGCAGCCTTGGACAGTTAAGCAATCAGCCCCAGCATTTT
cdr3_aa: CASSLGQLSNQPQHF

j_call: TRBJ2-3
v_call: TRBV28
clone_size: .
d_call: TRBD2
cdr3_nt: TGTGCCAGCAGTTATACTAGCGGGGGCCCCACAGATACGCAGTATTTT
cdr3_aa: CASSYTSGGPTDTQYF

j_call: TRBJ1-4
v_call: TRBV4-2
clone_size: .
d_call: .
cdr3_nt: TGTGCCAGCAGCCCCGGCAGGGATGAAAAACTGTTTTTT
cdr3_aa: CASSPGRDEKLFF

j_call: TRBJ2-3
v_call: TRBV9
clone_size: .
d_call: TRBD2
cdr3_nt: TGTGCCAGCAGCGTAGTTCCAGCGGGAGGGGTAGATACGCAGTATTTT
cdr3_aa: CASSVVPAGGVDTQYF

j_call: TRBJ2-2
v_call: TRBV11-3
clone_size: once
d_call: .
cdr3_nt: TGTGCCAGCAGCTTTTCGGTGGGCATCTCGAACACCGGGGAGCTGTTTTTT
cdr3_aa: CASSFSVGISNTGELFF

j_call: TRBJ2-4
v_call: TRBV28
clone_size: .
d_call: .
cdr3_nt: TGTGCCAGCAGTTTGAGGCAGAACGAAAACATTCAGTACTTC
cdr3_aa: CASSLRQNENIQYF

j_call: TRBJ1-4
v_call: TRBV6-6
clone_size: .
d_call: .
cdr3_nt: TGTGCCAGCACCCCGGGGAGGGTTGAAGAAAAACTGTTTTTT
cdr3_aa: CASTPGRVEEKLFF

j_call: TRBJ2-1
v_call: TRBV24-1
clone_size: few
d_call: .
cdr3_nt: TGTGCCACCAGTGATTCCCCCGCGGGGGAGCAGTTCTTC
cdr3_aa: CATSDSPAGEQFF

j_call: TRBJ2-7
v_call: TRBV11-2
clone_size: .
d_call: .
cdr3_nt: TGTGCCAGCAGCTTACCTAGCCGCTACGAGCAGTACTTC
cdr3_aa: CASSLPSRYEQYF

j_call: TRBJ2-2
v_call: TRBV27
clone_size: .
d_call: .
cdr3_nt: TGTGCCAGCAGCCCCCGGGGGACAGCGAACACCGGGGAGCTGTTTTTT
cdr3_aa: CASSPRGTANTGELFF

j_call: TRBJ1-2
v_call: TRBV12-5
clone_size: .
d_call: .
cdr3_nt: TGTGCTAGTGGTTTGGACCAGGGGTATGGAGAAGGCTACACCTTC
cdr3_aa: CASGLDQGYGEGYTF

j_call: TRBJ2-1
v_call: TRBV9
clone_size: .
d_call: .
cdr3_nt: TGTGCCAGCAGCCTCTCGGAGGGGTACTACAATGAGCAGTTCTTC
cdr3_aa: CASSLSEGYYNEQFF

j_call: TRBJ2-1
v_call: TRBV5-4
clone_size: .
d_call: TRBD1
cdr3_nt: TGTGCCAGAAGGGGACAGGGGCACCCAAATGAGCAGTTCTTC
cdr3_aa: CARRGQGHPNEQFF

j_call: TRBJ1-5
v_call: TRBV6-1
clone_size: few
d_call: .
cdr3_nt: TGTGCCAGCAGTGAGACTCTGGACACGCTTACCCAGCCCCAGCATTTT
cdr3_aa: CASSETLDTLTQPQHF

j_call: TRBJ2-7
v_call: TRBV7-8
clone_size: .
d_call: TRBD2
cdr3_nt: TGTGCCAGCTGGGGGTTGACTAGCGGCTCCTACGAGCAGTACTTC
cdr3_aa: CASWGLTSGSYEQYF

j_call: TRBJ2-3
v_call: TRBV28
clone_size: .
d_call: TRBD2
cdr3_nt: TGTGCCAGCAGTTTACTCGCGGGAGGGAGGGATACGCAGTATTTT
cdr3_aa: CASSLLAGGRDTQYF

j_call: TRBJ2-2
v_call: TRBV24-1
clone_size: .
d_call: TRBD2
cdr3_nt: TGTGCCACCAGTGATTGGCGGACTAGCGCGTTCGCGAACACCGGGGAGCTGTTTTTT
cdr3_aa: CATSDWRTSAFANTGELFF

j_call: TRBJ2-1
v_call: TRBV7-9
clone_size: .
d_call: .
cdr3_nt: TGTGCCAGCAGACCCCCGCTACAGGAGAGCTCCTACAATGAGCAGTTCTTC
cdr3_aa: CASRPPLQESSYNEQFF

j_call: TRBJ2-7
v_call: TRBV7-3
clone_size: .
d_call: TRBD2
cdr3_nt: TGTGCCAGCAGCTTATCGGGACTAGCATCCTACGAGCAGTACTTC
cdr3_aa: CASSLSGLASYEQYF

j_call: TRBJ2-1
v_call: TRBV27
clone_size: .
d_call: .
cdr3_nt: TGTGCCAGCAGTTGGCCGTTCTCTAATGAGCAGTTCTTC
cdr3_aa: CASSWPFSNEQFF

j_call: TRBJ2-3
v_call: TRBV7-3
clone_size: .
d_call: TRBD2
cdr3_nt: TGTGCCAGCAGCTTAGAGGCGCGGGAGGGCACAGATACGCAGTATTTT
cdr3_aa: CASSLEAREGTDTQYF

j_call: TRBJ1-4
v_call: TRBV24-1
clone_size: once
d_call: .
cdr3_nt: TGTGCCACCAGTGACCCCGGGACTTCTGAAAAACTGTTTTTT
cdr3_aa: CATSDPGTSEKLFF

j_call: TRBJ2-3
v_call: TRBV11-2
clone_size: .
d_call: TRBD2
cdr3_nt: TGTGCCAGCAGCTTACTAAGACTAGCGGGCACAGATACGCAGTATTTT
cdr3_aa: CASSLLRLAGTDTQYF